This T cell receptor (beta chain) was captured by sequencing in a study of cytomegalovirus exposure and HLA in healthy donors. Findings and limits, study-wide: The authors listed around 150 TCR beta chains as cytomegalovirus-associated.

Of note for this clone: Antigen: not known.

The CDR3 is made up of 16 amino acids. V lost 3 bases and J 7 bases, leaving 19 bases between the germline ends. Germline values: CDR1 LGHNA, CDR2 YSLEER. The method was immunoSEQ multiplex PCR; TCRdb's version includes in-frame clones alone and lacks a portion of them. The profile shows 60,000 to 65,000 clones, 90% to 95% of them singletons. The origin of this receptor is a woman between 18 and 29 years old in good health and CMV-seropositive. The sequencing input was PBMCs. The gene calls are TRBV4-3 and TRBJ1-3, with D maybe TRBD1 (6 bases). The CDR3 DNA is TGCGCCAGCAGCCAGCTACTCAGGGGTTACTTGAACACCATATATTTT. Translation: CASSQLLRGYLNTIYF.